This T cell receptor beta chain was recovered during a study of regulatory T cells in long-lasting Graves disease listed by TCRdb under 2021. Broadly, across the study: Persistent Graves' disease was defined as antithyroid drug treatment for over 5 years with persistently positive TSH receptor autoantibodies. Peripheral blood TCR sequencing and RNA sequencing compared persistent Graves' disease patients with newly diagnosed Graves' disease patients. The study was conducted in China and was registered as a clinical trial. A total of 33 samples were covered by TCR sequencing, comprising some 13 persistent and around 20 newly diagnosed Graves' disease patients. Antithyroid drugs had been taken for about 9.7 years on average by persistent Graves' disease patients in the clinical cohort.

What the study reported, not specific to this receptor: Patients with persistent disease shared more public clonotypes (fewer than 3,000) than newly diagnosed patients did (approximately 990). As a limitation, the authors acknowledged that the small sample size may reduce accuracy. Preferential use of TRBV28, TRBJ1-2 and TRBJ2-5 was observed in persistent disease, whereas TRBV20-1 and TRBJ2-1 were favored in newly diagnosed disease. Compared with newly diagnosed patients, persistent Graves' disease patients had lower TCR Shannon entropy and fewer highly expanded clones, which suggests clonal expansion. Only the TCR beta chain was sequenced and analyzed. Only peripheral blood was studied, because thyroid tissue, the primary lesion, was inaccessible.

Library prep was done by multiplex PCR. The instrument given in TCRdb is Illumina HiSeq 4000. iRepertoire HTBI primers and Arm-PCR amplification of CDR3 regions were used to construct TCR beta libraries. Before sequencing, the PCR products underwent gel purification. The paper's data handling went like this. A total of roughly 65 TRBV and about 13 TRBJ segments were identified across samples and were used for gene usage analysis of CDR3 amino acid clonotypes. COPE and FqMerger were used to merge the filtered high-quality paired reads into contigs. BLAST was used to align contigs to IMGT TRBV, TRBD and TRBJ reference genes, with CDR3 defined following IMGT. Highly expanded clones were defined as clonotypes with a frequency above 0.1%. Shannon entropy served as the measure of repertoire diversity, while the Gini coefficient captured V-J evenness. A clonotype found in more than one individual was treated as public. TCRdb reworked the public reads: Q25 trimming with fastp, MiXCR clone assembly, productive beta chains retained. Rows merge per CDR3 protein into single entries with the most common DNA and genes. The V and J calls and clone size are TCRdb's, not the authors'. This sample has 700,000 or so distinct CDR3 sequences in its table, and around 30% of those were observed once. The top ten clonotypes cover about two fifths of the sample.

The CDR3, cysteine through phenylalanine, is 15 amino acids long. The CDR3 DNA has 45 bases and is translated from base 1. As encoded in the germline V gene (reference sequence), CDR1 is LGHDT while CDR2 is YNNKEL. A distance of 11 bases separates the germline ends of V and J, which lose 0 bases and 2 bases respectively. In light of the paper, this sample's time point label describes: persistent/refractory GD, antithyroid drugs over 5 years with positive TRAb. RNA was extracted from PBMCs in TRIzol for both TCR sequencing and RNA sequencing. The diagnosis of Graves' disease was made according to American Thyroid Association guidelines. Patients for the study were recruited at an endocrinology department in Xi'an, China. From each patient, around 9 milliliters of peripheral blood was collected into an EDTA anticoagulant tube. Ficoll Paque Plus density gradient separation was used to isolate PBMCs, and no additional T cell sorting was done. RNA quality was checked with an Agilent 2100 Bioanalyzer and agarose gel, and concentration with a NanoDrop 2000.

With respect to this clonotype: Its antigen remains undetermined. One base away there is no much larger clone; base qualities are not given.

Recombination joined TRBV3-1 with TRBJ2-7, with the D segment identity uncertain. The TCR comes from a female donor with Graves disease. The material sequenced was peripheral blood mononuclear cells (PBMCs), taken when the disease was refractory, from a patient treated with antithyroid drugs. The nucleotide sequence is TGTGCCAGCAGCCAAGATACGACTGCAACCTACGAGCAGTACTTC. It translates as CASSQDTTATYEQYF.